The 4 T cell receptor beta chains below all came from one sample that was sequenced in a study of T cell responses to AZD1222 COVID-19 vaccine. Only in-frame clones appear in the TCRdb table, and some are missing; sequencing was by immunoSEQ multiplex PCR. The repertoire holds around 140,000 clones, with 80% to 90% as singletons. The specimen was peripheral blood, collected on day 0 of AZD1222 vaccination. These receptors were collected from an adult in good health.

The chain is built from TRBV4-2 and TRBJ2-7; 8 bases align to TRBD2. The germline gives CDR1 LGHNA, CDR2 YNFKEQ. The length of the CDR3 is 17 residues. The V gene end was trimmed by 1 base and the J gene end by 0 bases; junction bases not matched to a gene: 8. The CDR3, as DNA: TGTGCCAGCAGCCAAGCCCTCCTAGCGGGTATCTCCTACGAGCAGTACTTC. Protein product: CASSQALLAGISYEQYF.

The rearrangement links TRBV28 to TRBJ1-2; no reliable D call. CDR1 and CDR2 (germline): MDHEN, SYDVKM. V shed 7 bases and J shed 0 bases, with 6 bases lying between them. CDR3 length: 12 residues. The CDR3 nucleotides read TGTGCCAGCACAAGGGCTAACTATGGCTACACCTTC. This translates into CASTRANYGYTF.

The DNA of the CDR3 is TGTGCCAGCAGTGAGACAGGGGGCGCAGATACGCAGTATTTT. It translates to CASSETGGADTQYF. The rearrangement links TRBV6-4 to TRBJ2-3; 10 bases line up with TRBD1. Per germline, CDR1 MRHNA and CDR2 SNTAGT. V dropped 3 bases and J dropped 4; count of bases not matched to a gene: 1. The CDR3 totals 14 residues.

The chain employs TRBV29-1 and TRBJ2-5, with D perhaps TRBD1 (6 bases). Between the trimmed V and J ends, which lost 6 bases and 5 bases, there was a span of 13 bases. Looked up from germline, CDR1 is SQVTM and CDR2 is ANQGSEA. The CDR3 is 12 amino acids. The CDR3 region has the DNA TGCAGCGTATCACAGGGATCCGAGACCCAGTACTTC. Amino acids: CSVSQGSETQYF. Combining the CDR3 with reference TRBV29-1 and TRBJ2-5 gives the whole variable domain SAVISQKPSRDICQRGTSLTIQCQVDSQVTMMFWYRQQPGQSLTLIATANQGSEATYESGFVIDKFPISRPNLTFSTLTVSNMSPEDSSIYLCSVSQGSETQYFGPGTRLLVL.